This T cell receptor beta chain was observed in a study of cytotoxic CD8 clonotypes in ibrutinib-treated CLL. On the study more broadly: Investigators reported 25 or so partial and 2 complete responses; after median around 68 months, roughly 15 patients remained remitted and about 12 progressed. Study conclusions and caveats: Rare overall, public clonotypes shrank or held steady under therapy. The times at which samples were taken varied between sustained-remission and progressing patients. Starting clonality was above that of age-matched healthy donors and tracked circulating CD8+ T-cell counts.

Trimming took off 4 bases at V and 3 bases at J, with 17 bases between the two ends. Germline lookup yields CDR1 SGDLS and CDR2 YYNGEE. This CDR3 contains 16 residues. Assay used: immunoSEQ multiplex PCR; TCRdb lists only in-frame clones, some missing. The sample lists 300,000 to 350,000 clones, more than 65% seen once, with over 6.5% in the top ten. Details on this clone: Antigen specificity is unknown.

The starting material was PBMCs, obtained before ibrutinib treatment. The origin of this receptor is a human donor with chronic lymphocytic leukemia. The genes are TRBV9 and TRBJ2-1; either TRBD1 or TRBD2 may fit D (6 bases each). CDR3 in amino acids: CASSSSGDLLYNEQFF. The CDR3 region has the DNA TGTGCCAGCAGCTCCTCAGGGGACTTGCTCTACAATGAGCAGTTCTTC. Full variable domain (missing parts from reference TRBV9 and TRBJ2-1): DSGVTQTPKHLITATGQRVTLRCSPRSGDLSVYWYQQSLDQGLQFLIQYYNGEERAKGNILERFSAQQFPDLHSELNLSSLELGDSALYFCASSSSGDLLYNEQFFGPGTRLTVL.